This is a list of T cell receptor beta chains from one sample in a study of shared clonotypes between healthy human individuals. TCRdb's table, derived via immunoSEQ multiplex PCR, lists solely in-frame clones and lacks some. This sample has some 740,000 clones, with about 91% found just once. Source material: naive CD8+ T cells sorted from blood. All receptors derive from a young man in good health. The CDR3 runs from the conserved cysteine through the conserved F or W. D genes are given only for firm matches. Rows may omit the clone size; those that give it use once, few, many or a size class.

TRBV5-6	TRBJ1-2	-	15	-	CASSLEGSTNYGYTF	TGTGCCAGCAGCTTGGAGGGCAGCACTAACTATGGCTACACCTTC
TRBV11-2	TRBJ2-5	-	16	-	CASSQESVAVQETQYF	TGTGCCAGCAGCCAAGAATCTGTAGCGGTTCAAGAGACCCAGTACTTC
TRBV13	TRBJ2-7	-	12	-	CASSREDNEQYF	TGTGCCAGCAGCCGGGAAGACAACGAGCAGTACTTC
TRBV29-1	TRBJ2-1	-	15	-	CSVEAGTAGLNEQFF	TGCAGCGTTGAAGCCGGGACCGCAGGGTTGAATGAGCAGTTCTTC
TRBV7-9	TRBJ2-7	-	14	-	CASSSGRSSHEQYF	TGTGCCAGCAGCTCCGGCAGGTCTTCTCATGAGCAGTACTTC
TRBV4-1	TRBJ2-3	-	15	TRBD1	CASSQTGGPTDTQYF	TGCGCCAGCAGCCAGACAGGGGGCCCCACAGATACGCAGTATTTT
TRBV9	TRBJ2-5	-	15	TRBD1	CASSVGQGAGETQYF	TGTGCCAGCAGCGTAGGACAGGGGGCGGGAGAGACCCAGTACTTC
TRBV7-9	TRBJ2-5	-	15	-	CASSLGLGLQETQYF	TGTGCCAGCAGCTTAGGTCTGGGGCTACAAGAGACCCAGTACTTC
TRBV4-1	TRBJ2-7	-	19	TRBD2	CASSQEATSGSLVGYEQYF	TGCGCCAGCAGCCAAGAGGCGACTAGCGGGAGTCTCGTCGGCTACGAGCAGTACTTC
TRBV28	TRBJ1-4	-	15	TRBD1	CASTWDRGVGEKLFF	TGTGCCAGCACCTGGGACAGGGGCGTGGGTGAAAAACTGTTTTTT
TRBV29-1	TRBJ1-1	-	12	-	CSVARELKEAFF	TGCAGCGTTGCACGGGAGCTCAAAGAAGCTTTCTTT
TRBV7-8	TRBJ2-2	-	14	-	CASSFRGNTGELFF	TGTGCCAGCAGCTTTCGGGGGAACACCGGGGAGCTGTTTTTT
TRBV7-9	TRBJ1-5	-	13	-	CASSLGDGQPQHF	TGTGCCAGCAGTCTAGGGGATGGCCAGCCCCAGCATTTT
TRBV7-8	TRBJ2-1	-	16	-	CASSLRVAPAKDEQFF	TGTGCCAGCAGCCTAAGGGTTGCCCCCGCTAAGGATGAGCAGTTCTTC
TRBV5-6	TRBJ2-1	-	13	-	CASSLAGVDEQFF	TGTGCCAGCAGCTTGGCAGGGGTCGATGAGCAGTTCTTC
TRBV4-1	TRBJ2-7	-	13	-	CASSQVTGPEQYF	TGCGCCAGCAGCCAAGTTACGGGACCGGAGCAGTACTTC
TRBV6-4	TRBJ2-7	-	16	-	CASRTMSGTQPWEQYF	TGTGCCAGCCGTACTATGTCAGGGACCCAACCGTGGGAGCAGTACTTC
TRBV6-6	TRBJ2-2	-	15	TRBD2	CASSRTSLGTGELFF	TGTGCCAGCAGTCGGACTAGCCTTGGCACCGGGGAGCTGTTTTTT
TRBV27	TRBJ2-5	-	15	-	CASSPTMESVETQYF	TGTGCCAGCAGCCCCACGATGGAAAGTGTGGAGACCCAGTACTTC
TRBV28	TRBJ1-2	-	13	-	CASSLYKRYGYTF	TGTGCCAGCAGTTTATACAAAAGATATGGCTACACCTTC
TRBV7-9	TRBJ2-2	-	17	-	CASSLSLKYPNTGELFF	TGTGCCAGCAGCTTATCCTTGAAGTACCCCAACACCGGGGAGCTGTTTTTT
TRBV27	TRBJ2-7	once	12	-	CASRGGTYEQYF	TGTGCCAGCAGGGGGGGAACCTACGAGCAGTACTTC